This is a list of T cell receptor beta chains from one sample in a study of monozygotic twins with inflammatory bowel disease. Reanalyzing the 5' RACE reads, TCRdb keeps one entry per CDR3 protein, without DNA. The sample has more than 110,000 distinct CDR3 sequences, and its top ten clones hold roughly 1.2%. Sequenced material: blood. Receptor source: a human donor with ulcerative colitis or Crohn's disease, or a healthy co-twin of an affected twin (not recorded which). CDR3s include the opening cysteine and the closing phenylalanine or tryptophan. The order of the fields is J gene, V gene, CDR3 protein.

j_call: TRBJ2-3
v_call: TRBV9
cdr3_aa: CASSVALAGFADTQYF

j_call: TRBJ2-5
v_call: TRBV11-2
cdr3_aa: CASSPPGQQETQYF

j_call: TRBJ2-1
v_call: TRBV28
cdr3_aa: CASSPTRDIYNEQFF

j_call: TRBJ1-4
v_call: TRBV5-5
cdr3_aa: CASSQRDRDPGNEKLFF

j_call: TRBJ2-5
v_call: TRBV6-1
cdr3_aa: CASSGLAGYQETQYF

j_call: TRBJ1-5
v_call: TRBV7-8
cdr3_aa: CASSLGEQGVGQPQHF

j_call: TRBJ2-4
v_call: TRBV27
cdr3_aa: CASNTRTGGMNIQYF

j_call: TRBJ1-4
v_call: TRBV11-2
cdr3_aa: CASSLTVSATNEKLFF

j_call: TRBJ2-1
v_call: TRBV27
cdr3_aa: CASRPEDLFSYNEQFF

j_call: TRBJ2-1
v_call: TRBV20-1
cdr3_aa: CSASNKREYSYNEQFF

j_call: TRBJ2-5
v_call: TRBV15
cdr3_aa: CATSGDYQETQYF